This TCR beta chain was sequenced for a study of shared clonotypes between healthy human individuals. Whole-study context: The study enrolled a couple of women and three men aged 18 to 49.

Study outcomes and limitations: Sampling covered blood only; tissue repertoires likely differ. Several donors held approximately 5% of naive CD4 clonotypes in common. Generation probability values for non-shared clonotypes were lower than those for clonotypes shared by all four donors.

Worth noting for this clone: Its antigen is undetermined.

V was trimmed by 2 bases and J by 6 bases, leaving 14 bases between them. Germline assignment: CDR1 MNHEY and CDR2 SVGAGI. There are 14 residues in the CDR3. Data came from immunoSEQ multiplex PCR; TCRdb stores just in-frame clones and leaves some out. Altogether about 530,000 clones are present, 95% to 97% being singletons, with the ten largest covering about 0.054%. The J gene is TRBJ2-7, the V gene TRBV6-5; D may correspond to TRBD1 or TRBD2 (5 bases each). Sequencing was done on a sample of naive CD4+ T cells sorted from blood. Subset indicated: CD45RA+ positively selected. The receptor was derived from a woman in her thirties in good health. CDR3 bases: TGTGCCAGCAGTTACACAGGCAGGGACGGCGAGCAGTACTTC. It encodes CASSYTGRDGEQYF.